This T cell receptor beta chain originates from a study of OX40 agonist ivuxolimab in advanced cancers. CDR3 size: 16 residues. Germline V gene data show CDR1 as PRHDT and CDR2 as FYEKMQ (reference sequence). J lost 7 bases, V lost 5 bases, and 13 bases had no gene match. Profiled with immunoSEQ multiplex PCR; TCRdb holds only in-frame clones, not every one. The sample includes 55,000 to 70,000 clones, around 83% of them seen just once. The receptor was derived from an adult with an advanced solid tumor such as melanoma, head and neck, liver or kidney cancer. Here the sequenced sample was CD4+ or CD8+ T cells sorted from blood, taken in a trial of the OX40 agonist ivuxolimab. The chain links TRBV13 to TRBJ1-4; 7 positions agree with TRBD1. Here the CDR3 reads CASSRIKGGTGEKLFF. The CDR3 coding sequence is TGTGCCAGCAGCCGCATTAAAGGGGGCACGGGTGAAAAACTGTTTTTT.